This TCR beta chain was sequenced during a study of human T cells and chemical hapten exposure. The time point: patch test 1, 2 weeks after DPC sensitization. Treatment indicated: therapeutic diphenylcyclopropenone sensitization with weekly scalp DPC. At least ten counts were recorded for this clonotype. One entry per CDR3 protein results from TCRdb running MiXCR on the RACE reads. The sample includes 300,000 to 400,000 distinct CDR3 sequences, approximately 6.3% of them seen just once. Germline CDR1 SNHLY, CDR2 FYNNEI. The CDR3 is 13 residues long. V dropped 6 bases and J dropped 3 bases, with 9 bases sitting between them.

The chain joins TRBV2 to TRBJ2-1, with D tentatively TRBD2 (5 bases). The sequence was obtained from a woman younger than 30 with alopecia areata. Some clones in this sample may be carry-over from other donors' samples. The material was whole blood, obtained in connection with sensitization to the hapten diphenylcyclopropenone (DPC). This CDR3 is CASSKDYYNEQFF. CDR3 bases: TGTGCCAGCAGCAAAGACTACTACAATGAGCAGTTCTTC.